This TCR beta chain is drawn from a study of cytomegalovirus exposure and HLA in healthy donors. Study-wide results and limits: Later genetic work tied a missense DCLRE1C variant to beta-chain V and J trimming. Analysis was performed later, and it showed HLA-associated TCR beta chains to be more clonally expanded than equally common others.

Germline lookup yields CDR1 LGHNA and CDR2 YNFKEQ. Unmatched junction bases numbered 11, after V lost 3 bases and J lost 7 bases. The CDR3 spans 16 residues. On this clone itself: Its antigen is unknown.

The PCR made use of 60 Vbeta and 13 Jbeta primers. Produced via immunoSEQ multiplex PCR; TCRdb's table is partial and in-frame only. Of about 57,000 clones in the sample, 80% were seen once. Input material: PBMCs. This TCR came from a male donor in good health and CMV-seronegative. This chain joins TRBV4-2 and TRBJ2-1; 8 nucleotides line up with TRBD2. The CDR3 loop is CASSQDGGATGNEQFF. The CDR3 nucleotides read TGTGCCAGCAGCCAGGACGGGGGGGCAACTGGTAATGAGCAGTTCTTC.